These 23 T cell receptor beta chains originate from one sample sequenced in a study of blood T cell repertoires in COVID-19 (dated by TCRdb to the early 2020s). The receptor library was made with the immunoSEQ multiplex PCR assay. Entries here come from immuneACCESS through TCRdb and include only in-frame sequences with V and J called. Some clones fail to appear in such tables; in the studies checked, an unresolved V gene covers under half of the shortfall, and the cause of the remainder is unknown. The sample table records around 140,000 clones; roughly 84% of these occur just once. The ten largest clones add up to 7.5% to 8.5% of the sample. The sample consisted of peripheral blood. The receptor source for this set is a woman between 55 and 75 years old with acute or convalescent COVID-19.

The chain is built from TRBV5-1 and TRBJ2-7, with TRBD1 as a possible D gene (6 bases). CDR3 length: 14 residues. V was trimmed by 6 bases and J by 6 bases, leaving 19 bases between them. From germline, CDR1 is SGHRS and CDR2 YFSETQ. The CDR3 region has the DNA TGCGCCAGCACCCGGGACATTAAGGTCTCCGAGCAGTACTTC. Its protein is CASTRDIKVSEQYF.

The V and J genes are TRBV18 and TRBJ1-4; D is undetermined. V gave up 3 bases and J gave up 6 bases, with 20 bases separating them. CDR1 is KGHSH, CDR2 LQKENI, per germline. The CDR3 is made up of 17 amino acids. The CDR3 region has the DNA TGTGCCAGCTCACCGCGACAATCCGCGACCGGGGATGAAAAACTGTTTTTT. Protein: CASSPRQSATGDEKLFF.

A single count supports this clone. The chain recombines TRBV9 with TRBJ2-3; 14 nucleotides agree with TRBD2. Germline CDR1 reads SGDLS; CDR2 reads YYNGEE. The CDR3 runs to 18 residues. The V gene end was trimmed by 3 bases and the J gene end by 3 bases; junction bases not matched to a gene: 9. The CDR3 protein is CASSDGLAGGGGTDTQYF. The CDR3 DNA is TGTGCCAGCAGCGACGGACTAGCGGGGGGCGGAGGAACAGATACGCAGTATTTT.

This clone has only a few counts. The J gene is TRBJ1-6, the V gene TRBV7-3, with 9 positions matching TRBD1. The length of the CDR3 is 13 residues. V gave up 5 bases and J gave up 13 bases; unmatched junction bases: 6. Germline V gives CDR1 SGHTA, CDR2 FQGTGA. CDR3 nucleotide sequence: TGTGCCAGCAGCAAAAGGACAGGGGATCCCCTCCACTTT. Translating it yields CASSKRTGDPLHF.

The chain joins TRBV4-1 to TRBJ1-4; D is perhaps TRBD1 (6 bases). V was pared by 0 bases and J by 8 bases, with 19 bases between. The V gene's germline CDR1 is MGHRA and CDR2 YSYEKL. The length of the CDR3 is 17 residues. The DNA of the CDR3 is TGCGCCAGCAGCCAAGATGGTTTCGGACAGCCCTCGGAAAAACTGTTTTTT. This translates into CASSQDGFGQPSEKLFF.

This sequence joins TRBV12-5 and TRBJ2-3; the D gene is possibly TRBD1 (6 bases). CDR3 length: 12 amino acids. Per the germline V gene, CDR1 is LGHNT and CDR2 is FRNRAP. Trimming removed 6 bases at V and 4 bases at J, with 8 bases between. CDR3: CASGPGADTQYF. The CDR3 coding sequence is TGTGCTAGTGGCCCAGGGGCAGATACGCAGTATTTT.

This chain connects TRBV2 to TRBJ1-2; D is unclear. The CDR3 length is 13 residues. Trimming shortened V by 8 bases and J by 6 bases, and 16 bases separated the two germline ends. CDR1 and CDR2 from the germline V gene are SNHLY and FYNNEI. The CDR3 sequence: CASCGEGLHGYTF. DNA for the CDR3: TGTGCCAGCTGCGGTGAGGGCCTCCATGGCTACACCTTC.

The chain is built from TRBV21-1 and TRBJ2-3; TRBD2 reflects the table's D call only, with no check against the DNA. TRBV21-1 is described as a pseudogene. CDR3 length: 14 residues. Here the CDR3 DNA reads TGTGCCATCACGAGCGGGGGGAGCACAGATACGCAGTATTTT. It translates to CAITSGGSTDTQYF.

The rearrangement links TRBV6-5 to TRBJ1-5; a weak D match, TRBD1 (6 bases). Trimming removed 3 bases at V and 6 bases at J, with 15 bases between. Germline assignment: CDR1 MNHEY and CDR2 SVGAGI. The CDR3 totals 15 residues. The CDR3 spells CASSYRGGRTQPQHF. The CDR3 DNA sequence: TGTGCCAGCAGTTATAGAGGGGGAAGGACTCAGCCCCAGCATTTT.

V usage is TRBV3-1 (or the pseudogene TRBV3-2) and J usage is TRBJ1-2; 7 bases match TRBD1. V was pared by 0 bases and J by 0 bases, with 4 bases of the junction left unmatched. The CDR3 has 16 residues. CDR1 is LGHDT, CDR2 YNNKEL, per germline (reference sequence). CDR3 in amino acids: CASSQEGTVANYGYTF. The CDR3 DNA reads TGTGCCAGCAGCCAAGAGGGGACAGTAGCTAACTATGGCTACACCTTC.

The CDR3 DNA reads as TGTGCCAGCAGTTTTGTCGTAACAGATACGCAGTATTTT. Translating it yields CASSFVVTDTQYF. J is TRBJ2-3 and V is TRBV12-3 or TRBV12-4; unclear D gene. V dropped 3 bases and J dropped 3 bases, with 7 bases sitting between them. The CDR3 totals 13 residues.

V and J are TRBV29-1 and TRBJ2-3; possibly TRBD1 for D (7 bases). This CDR3 is 15 amino acids long. Deletions cut 4 bases from V and 4 bases from J, with 18 bases between. CDR1 and CDR2 from the germline V gene are SQVTM and ANQGSEA. CDR3 in DNA: TGCAGCGTTGGAAGGCGGCAGGGGGGCGCAGATACGCAGTATTTT. Translated, it gives CSVGRRQGGADTQYF.

The J gene is TRBJ1-2, the V gene TRBV19, with D perhaps TRBD1 (6 bases). Germline values: CDR1 LNHDA, CDR2 SQIVND (reference sequence). The CDR3 length is 11 residues. Trimming stripped 3 bases from V and 7 bases from J, with 6 bases between. The CDR3 reads CASSMTGGYTF. CDR3 DNA: TGTGCCAGTAGTATGACAGGTGGCTACACCTTC.

This chain connects TRBV5-1 to TRBJ1-3, with 10 bases aligning to TRBD1. The junction had 9 bases not matched to a gene; V was cut back by 0 bases and J by 6 bases. Looked up from germline, CDR1 is SGHRS and CDR2 is YFSETQ. CDR3 size: 17 residues. CDR3 in amino acids: CASSLGGQGNSPNTIYF. CDR3 DNA: TGCGCCAGCAGCTTGGGGGGACAGGGGAATTCTCCAAACACCATATATTTT. The entire variable domain, with the rest obtained from reference TRBV5-1 and TRBJ1-3, is as follows: KAGVTQTPRYLIKTRGQQVTLSCSPISGHRSVSWYQQTPGQGLQFLFEYFSETQRNKGNFPGRFSGRQFSNSRSEMNVSTLELGDSALYLCASSLGGQGNSPNTIYFGEGSWLTVV.

V usage is TRBV5-1 and J usage is TRBJ1-4; D remains ambiguous. V lost 2 bases, J lost 0 bases, and 5 bases lay in between. The CDR3 totals 14 residues. Germline V lookup: CDR1 SGHRS, CDR2 YFSETQ. This chain's CDR3 is CASSFSATNEKLFF. CDR3 nucleotides: TGCGCCAGCAGCTTTTCGGCAACTAATGAAAAACTGTTTTTT.

This clone was found a few times. J is TRBJ2-2 and V is TRBV29-1; 8 nucleotides align to TRBD1. V lost 5 bases and J lost 2; bases outside the gene matches: 7. CDR1 SQVTM and CDR2 ANQGSEA come from the germline V gene. This CDR3 has 15 amino acids. The CDR3 sequence: CSVKTGTGNTGELFF. For the CDR3, the DNA is TGCAGCGTTAAAACCGGGACAGGCAACACCGGGGAGCTGTTTTTT.

The gene calls are TRBV7-9 and TRBJ2-3; D is possibly TRBD2 (6 bases). The ends were cut back, 5 bases at V and 3 bases at J, with 15 bases in the middle. The CDR3 runs to 15 residues. The germline V gene encodes CDR1 SEHNR and CDR2 FQNEAQ (reference sequence). CDR3 residues: CASSVRGVDTDTQYF. CDR3 sequence (DNA): TGTGCCAGCAGCGTGCGGGGAGTAGATACAGATACGCAGTATTTT.

The gene calls are TRBV7-9 and TRBJ2-2; D is perhaps TRBD2 (5 bases). Trimming took off 0 bases at V and 5 bases at J, with 13 bases between the two ends. Germline CDR1 is SEHNR and CDR2 is FQNEAQ (reference sequence). The CDR3 contains 16 residues. The CDR3 reads CASSLASRTPTGELFF. The CDR3 region has the DNA TGTGCCAGCAGCTTAGCCTCTCGGACTCCTACCGGGGAGCTGTTTTTT.

This clone was picked up many times. The J gene is TRBJ2-7, the V gene TRBV10-1; 8 nucleotides agree with TRBD1. V dropped 6 bases and J dropped 7; count of bases not matched to a gene: 8. In germline, CDR1 is WNHNN, CDR2 SYGVQD (reference sequence). CDR3 size: 13 residues. CDR3 sequence reads: CASSWTGTGEQYF. CDR3 DNA sequence: TGCGCCAGCAGCTGGACAGGGACGGGGGAGCAGTACTTC.

The V and J genes are TRBV28 and TRBJ1-2, with D perhaps TRBD1 (6 bases). The CDR3 has 15 residues. Germline CDR1 is MDHEN and CDR2 is SYDVKM. V was shortened by 2 bases and J by 4 bases, with 14 bases between the two germline ends. The CDR3 DNA is TGTGCCAGCAGTTTAGGGGTCCAGGGGCCCTATGGCTACACCTTC. Translated, it gives CASSLGVQGPYGYTF.

V usage is TRBV6-5 and J usage is TRBJ1-6; weak D call: TRBD1 (5 bases). CDR3 length equals 15 residues. Trimming pared 6 bases from V and 4 bases from J, leaving 13 bases between. Germline-derived CDR1 and CDR2 are MNHEY and SVGAGI. The CDR3 nucleotides read TGTGCCAGCAGAGGAGTAAGGGGTTATAATTCACCCCTCCACTTT. This codes for CASRGVRGYNSPLHF.

In its sample, this clone was seen a few times. V gene TRBV6-2 or TRBV6-3 combines with J gene TRBJ1-2; 7 bases fit TRBD1. J gave up 2 bases and V 6 bases, and 12 bases lay outside the gene matches. Germline CDR1 and CDR2: MNHEY and SVGEGT. The CDR3 is 16 amino acids. The CDR3 reads CASSRISGTENYGYTF. The DNA of the CDR3 is TGTGCCAGCAGCCGAATCTCCGGGACAGAGAACTATGGCTACACCTTC.

V usage is TRBV3-1 (or the pseudogene TRBV3-2) and J usage is TRBJ2-7; maybe TRBD1 (6 bases). Trimming took 6 bases from V and 2 from J, leaving 14 bases between them. The germline V gene has CDR1 LGHDT and CDR2 YNNKEL (reference sequence). CDR3 length equals 14 residues. Written as DNA, the CDR3 is TGTGCCAGCAGTAATCTCGGACAGACCTACGAGCAGTACTTC. Amino acids: CASSNLGQTYEQYF.